This section outlines one T cell receptor (beta chain) sequence together with its context. No antigen is known for it. Produced via immunoSEQ multiplex PCR; TCRdb's table is partial and in-frame only. Of some 2.1 million clones in the sample, 95% were seen once. The data originate from a study of shared clonotypes between healthy human individuals. Study-wide points: Naive subsets generally exceeded memory subsets in estimated richness.

Trimming took 7 bases from V and 13 from J; bases not matched to a gene: 6. Germline CDR1 MNHNY, CDR2 SVGAGI (reference sequence). The length of the CDR3 is 13 residues. The clonotype was recovered from a man aged 18 to 29 in good health. Sequencing was carried out using naive CD4+ T cells sorted from blood. Subset reported: CD45RA+ positively selected. The chain has TRBV6-6 and TRBJ2-1; 14 positions match TRBD2. In DNA form, the CDR3 reads TGTGCCAGCACCGGGACTAGCGGGAGTGATCAGTTCTTC. It is translated as CASTGTSGSDQFF.